This T cell receptor (beta chain) is drawn from a study of blood T cells in healthy people across ages. Whole-study findings and limits: Across the age range, TCR beta diversity per million T cells fell in a roughly linear way.

This clonotype has a handful of counts. What it binds is unknown. PCR was performed a second time for about 7 to 12 cycles using a sample-barcoded 5' primer and a J-beta primer mix. A template-switch adaptor containing 12 random nucleotides labeled each cDNA molecule. From the 5' RACE reads, TCRdb called clonotypes with MiXCR, one entry per CDR3 protein. This sample has approximately 1,700,000 distinct CDR3 sequences, with roughly 43% found just once. The trim removed 6 bases at V and 4 bases at J, leaving 10 bases unmatched. The CDR3 extends over 15 amino acids. The sequencing sample was made of blood. This chain joins TRBV12-3 or TRBV12-4 and TRBJ1-2; 8 bases match TRBD1. This receptor was identified in a human donor in good health. The CDR3: CASRQRGQVAYGYTF. The CDR3 DNA reads as TGTGCCAGCAGGCAAAGGGGACAGGTCGCCTATGGCTACACCTTC.